The 22 T cell receptor beta chains listed next were all sequenced from one sample in a study of blood T cell repertoires in COVID-19. Sequencing was performed with immunoSEQ multiplex PCR; in TCRdb, only in-frame clones are kept and a portion is missing. The sample gives some 120,000 clones, 85% to 90% of which show up once; approximately 30% is in the top ten. The sequenced sample was peripheral blood. Receptor source: a man aged 70 or older with active or convalescent COVID-19.

The rearrangement links TRBV12-3 or TRBV12-4 to TRBJ2-7; D remains unclear. The CDR3 is 13 amino acids. V was pared by 4 bases and J by 2 bases, with 9 bases between. The CDR3 DNA reads as TGTGCCAGCAGTTCCGACACCGCCTACGAGCAGTACTTC. Translating it yields CASSSDTAYEQYF.

The genes are TRBV27 and TRBJ1-5; maybe TRBD1 (5 bases). The CDR3 sequence is 13 residues long. V was pared by 5 bases and J by 5 bases, with 10 bases between. Germline-derived CDR1 and CDR2 are MNHEY and SMNVEV (reference sequence). For the CDR3, the DNA is TGTGCCAGCAGTAAACAGGAATATCAGCCCCAGCATTTT. Its protein product is CASSKQEYQPQHF.

The gene calls are TRBV5-1 and TRBJ2-5; TRBD1 aligns across 8 bases. V was pared by 4 bases and J by 4 bases, with 9 bases of the junction left unmatched. Per the germline V gene, CDR1 is SGHRS and CDR2 is YFSETQ. The CDR3 has 15 residues. CDR3 nucleotides: TGCGCCAGCAGCCTACAGGGGGTCGTAGGAGAGACCCAGTACTTC. Translation: CASSLQGVVGETQYF.

The chain employs TRBV28 and TRBJ2-2; D is ambiguous. Trimming removed 2 bases from V and 5 bases from J, with 6 bases in between. Germline V CDR1 and CDR2: MDHEN, SYDVKM. CDR3 length: 13 amino acids. The CDR3 region has the DNA TGTGCCAGCAGTTTAATACAGACCGGGGAGCTGTTTTTT. Translation gives CASSLIQTGELFF.

In this sample, this clone turned up once. A junction boundary mismatches the germline segment, possibly from a read error. The chain couples TRBV7-7 to TRBJ2-3; D gene uncertain. This CDR3 has 15 amino acids. In germline, CDR1 is SSHAT, CDR2 FNYEAQ (reference sequence). The CDR3 spells CASSLSPAGADTQYF. Written as DNA, the CDR3 is TGTGCTAGCAGCTTATCCCCCGCAGGTGCAGATACGCAGTATTTT.

CDR3: CASSQDRWGGEQYF. Written as DNA, the CDR3 is TGCGCCAGCAGCCAAGATCGGTGGGGGGGCGAGCAGTACTTC. J is TRBJ2-7 and V is TRBV4-1; 7 bases fit TRBD2. The CDR3 covers 14 residues. Per the germline V gene, CDR1 is MGHRA and CDR2 is YSYEKL. V shed 0 bases, J shed 6 bases, and the junction held 5 bases outside the gene matches.

The chain uses TRBV9 and TRBJ1-3; D gene ambiguous. In germline, CDR1 is SGDLS, CDR2 YYNGEE. V shed 3 bases and J shed 0 bases, with 7 bases lying between them. The CDR3 runs 14 residues. The CDR3 reads CASSAPGSGNTIYF. Written as DNA, the CDR3 is TGTGCCAGCAGCGCCCCCGGCTCTGGAAACACCATATATTTT.

J is TRBJ2-3 and V is TRBV15; D may be TRBD2 (5 bases). V was trimmed by 0 bases and J by 2 bases, leaving 9 bases between them. Germline V gene lookup returns CDR1 LNHNV and CDR2 YYDKDF (reference sequence). The CDR3 contains 15 residues. CDR3 sequence: CATSRDGGLTDTQYF. The CDR3 DNA follows: TGTGCCACCAGCAGAGACGGCGGGCTCACAGATACGCAGTATTTT.

For this clone: At one boundary the junction diverges from the germline segment, which might be a read error. The chain links TRBV9 to TRBJ2-6; 10 bases are a match to TRBD2. CDR3 length: 18 amino acids. Per germline, CDR1 SGDLS and CDR2 YYNGEE. CDR3 protein: CASREVAGGIGGPNVLTF. DNA of the CDR3: TGCGCCAGCCGCGAGGTAGCGGGAGGAATAGGGGGGCCCAACGTCCTGACTTTC.

The V and J genes are TRBV2 and TRBJ1-4; D is undetermined. The CDR3 is 15 amino acids. V was clipped by 7 bases and J by 8 bases, with 20 bases between them. Looked up from germline, CDR1 is SNHLY and CDR2 is FYNNEI. The CDR3 region is CASNPDSRSGEKLFF. The CDR3 coding sequence is TGTGCCAGCAACCCCGACTCCCGGAGCGGCGAAAAACTGTTTTTT.

This chain links TRBV14 with TRBJ2-7, with 10 positions matching TRBD2. This CDR3 is 15 amino acids long. CDR1 is SGHDN and CDR2 is FVKESK in the germline V gene. Trimming cost V 1 base and J 2 bases; bases outside gene matches: 2. The CDR3 nucleotides are TGTGCCAGCAGCCAAGGACTAGCGGGTACCTACGAGCAGTACTTC. It is translated as CASSQGLAGTYEQYF.

The chain joins TRBV24-1 to TRBJ2-3, with 12 bases lining up with TRBD2. The CDR3 contains 18 residues. Per germline, CDR1 KGHDR and CDR2 SFDVKD. The V gene end was trimmed by 3 bases and the J gene end by 6 bases; junction bases not matched to a gene: 12. The CDR3 DNA follows: TGTGCCACCAGTGATCCAATACCTAGCGGGAGGGCCCGGGATACGCAGTATTTT. As protein: CATSDPIPSGRARDTQYF.

The chain carries TRBV11-3 and TRBJ1-1; possibly TRBD1 for D (5 bases). The CDR3 has 13 residues. CDR1 and CDR2 from the germline V gene are SGHNT and YENEEA. Trimming stripped 5 bases from V and 1 base from J, with 8 bases between. CDR3 in amino acids: CASSRDRNTEAFF. In DNA, the CDR3 is TGTGCCAGCAGCCGAGACAGGAACACTGAAGCTTTCTTT.

There are many counts of this clone. Other DNA sequences in this specimen translate into the identical CDR3. The rearrangement uses TRBV18 and TRBJ2-7; 12 bases map to TRBD2. V shed 0 bases and J 2 bases; nucleotides not matched to a gene: 5. Germline loops: CDR1 KGHSH, CDR2 LQKENI. There are 17 residues in the CDR3. CDR3 protein: CASSPPLAGGYTYEQYF. The CDR3 DNA follows: TGTGCCAGCTCACCACCGCTAGCGGGAGGGTATACCTACGAGCAGTACTTC.

This clone was detected a few times. J is TRBJ1-4 and V is TRBV28, with 7 bases identical to TRBD1. V lost 8 bases and J lost 8; bases outside the gene matches: 17. This CDR3 is built from 16 residues. Germline V gives CDR1 MDHEN, CDR2 SYDVKM. The CDR3 nucleotides are TGTGCCAGCGAGTCGGACAGAACAGGGGCGAACGAAAAACTGTTTTTT. Protein sequence: CASESDRTGANEKLFF. The entire variable domain, with the rest obtained from reference TRBV28 and TRBJ1-4, is as follows: DVKVTQSSRYLVKRTGEKVFLECVQDMDHENMFWYRQDPGLGLRLIYFSYDVKMKEKGDIPEGYSVSREKKERFSLILESASTNQTSMYLCASESDRTGANEKLFFGSGTQLSVL.

This chain joins TRBV1 and TRBJ2-3; the table's D call TRBD1 went unverified against the DNA. TRBV1 is flagged as a pseudogene. The CDR3 runs to 24 residues. The CDR3 DNA sequence: TGCACCAGCAGCCAAGCTAGCCTTAACCGCAACCCCGGGACAGTCGGATCGTGCACAGATACGCAGTATTTT. It is translated as CTSSQASLNRNPGTVGSCTDTQYF.

This clone was recorded only once. The chain has TRBV6-2 or TRBV6-3 and TRBJ2-5; 9 bases are a match to TRBD2. CDR3 length equals 13 residues. Trimming cost V 0 bases and J 9 bases; bases outside gene matches: 2. Germline CDR1 and CDR2: MNHEY and SVGEGT. The DNA for the CDR3 is TGTGCCAGCAGTTACTCTGGCGGGAGGGCCCAGTACTTC. Residues: CASSYSGGRAQYF.

This clone was observed once. V is TRBV4-1 and J is TRBJ2-5; 7 bases align to TRBD1. The germline V gene has CDR1 MGHRA and CDR2 YSYEKL. There are 15 residues in the CDR3. The V gene end was trimmed by 6 bases and the J gene end by 2 bases; junction bases not matched to a gene: 9. CDR3 sequence reads: CASRPTGSLQETQYF. Written as DNA, the CDR3 is TGCGCCAGCAGACCGACAGGGTCCCTACAAGAGACCCAGTACTTC.

CDR3 coding DNA: TGTGCCAGCAGTTTGGCCGGGACAGTGAGGAACTATGGCTACACCTTC. Residues: CASSLAGTVRNYGYTF. V is TRBV28 and J is TRBJ1-2; 7 bases agree with TRBD1. V dropped 3 bases and J dropped 2; count of bases not matched to a gene: 9. The CDR3 extends over 16 amino acids. Per germline, CDR1 MDHEN and CDR2 SYDVKM.

J is TRBJ1-3 and V is TRBV28; 8 bases fit TRBD1. Trimming cost V 10 bases and J 0 bases; bases outside gene matches: 5. Germline-derived CDR1 and CDR2 are MDHEN and SYDVKM. This CDR3 is built from 14 residues. Written as DNA, the CDR3 is TGTGCCACCATAACAGGGGGCTCTGGAAACACCATATATTTT. Translating it yields CATITGGSGNTIYF.

The chain employs TRBV29-1 and TRBJ2-1; TRBD2 agrees at 8 bases. The V segment lost 3 bases and the J segment 7 bases; nucleotides outside the gene matches: 14. From germline, CDR1 is SQVTM and CDR2 ANQGSEA. The CDR3 covers 16 residues. The CDR3 nucleotides are TGCAGCGTTGACAAGGCAACGGGAGGGCCAGGGAATGAGCAGTTCTTC. The encoded protein is CSVDKATGGPGNEQFF.

This rearrangement joins TRBV6-1 to TRBJ1-5, with TRBD1 matching over 7 bases. The germline V gene encodes CDR1 MNHNS and CDR2 SASEGT. The CDR3 runs to 16 residues. The V gene end was trimmed by 4 bases and the J gene end by 5 bases; junction bases not matched to a gene: 11. The CDR3 loop is CASSADRGGQYQPQHF. The CDR3 coding sequence is TGTGCCAGCAGTGCGGACAGAGGGGGCCAATATCAGCCCCAGCATTTT.